This T cell receptor beta chain was documented in a study of blood T cell repertoires in COVID-19. Methods used by the authors: How many nucleated cells were present was estimated from reference gene primer amplification. Only in-frame clones appear in the TCRdb table, and some are missing; sequencing was by immunoSEQ multiplex PCR. That table gives V, J and clone size, and the DNA gave D and trimming. This table holds 110,000 to 150,000 clones, approximately 80% found once. This clone was observed many times. The germline V gene has CDR1 LNHDA and CDR2 SQIVND (reference sequence). V lost 3 bases and J lost 4; bases outside the gene matches: 8. This CDR3 contains 16 residues.

The source of this sequence is a man in his sixties or seventies who had recovered from COVID-19. Material for sequencing was peripheral blood. The chain is built from TRBV19 and TRBJ2-1; 8 bases are a match to TRBD2. This chain's CDR3 is CASSISTSGRYNEQFF. DNA for the CDR3: TGTGCCAGTAGTATCTCTACTAGCGGACGTTACAATGAGCAGTTCTTC.